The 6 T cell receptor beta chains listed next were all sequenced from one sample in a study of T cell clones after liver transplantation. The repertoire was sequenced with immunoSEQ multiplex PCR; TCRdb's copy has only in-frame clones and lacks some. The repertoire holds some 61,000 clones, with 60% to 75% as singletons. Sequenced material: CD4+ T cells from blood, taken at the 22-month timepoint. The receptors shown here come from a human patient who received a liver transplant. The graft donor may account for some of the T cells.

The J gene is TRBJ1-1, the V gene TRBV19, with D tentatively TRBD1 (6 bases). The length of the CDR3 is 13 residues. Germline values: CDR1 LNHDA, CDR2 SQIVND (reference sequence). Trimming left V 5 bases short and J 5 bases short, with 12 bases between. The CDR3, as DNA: TGTGCCAGTAGTCCCTACAGGGATACTGAAGCTTTCTTT. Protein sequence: CASSPYRDTEAFF.

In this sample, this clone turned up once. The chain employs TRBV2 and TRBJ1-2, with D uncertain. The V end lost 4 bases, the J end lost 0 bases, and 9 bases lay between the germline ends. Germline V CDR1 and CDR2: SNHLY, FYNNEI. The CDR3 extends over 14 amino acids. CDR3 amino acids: CASSVGSPNYGYTF. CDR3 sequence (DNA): TGTGCCAGCAGTGTCGGCAGTCCTAACTATGGCTACACCTTC.

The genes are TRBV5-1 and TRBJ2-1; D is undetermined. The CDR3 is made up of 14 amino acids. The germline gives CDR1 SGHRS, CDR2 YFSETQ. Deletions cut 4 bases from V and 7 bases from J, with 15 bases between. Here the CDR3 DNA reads TGCGCCAGCAGCGGAGACCTAGTGCGGAATGAGCAGTTCTTC. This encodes CASSGDLVRNEQFF.

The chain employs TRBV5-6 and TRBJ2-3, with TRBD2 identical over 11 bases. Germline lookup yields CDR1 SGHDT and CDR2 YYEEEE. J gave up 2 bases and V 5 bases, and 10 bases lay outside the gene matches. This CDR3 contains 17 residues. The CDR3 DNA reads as TGTGCCAGCAGTTCCGGGACTAGCGGTAAATTCACAGATACGCAGTATTTT. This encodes CASSSGTSGKFTDTQYF.

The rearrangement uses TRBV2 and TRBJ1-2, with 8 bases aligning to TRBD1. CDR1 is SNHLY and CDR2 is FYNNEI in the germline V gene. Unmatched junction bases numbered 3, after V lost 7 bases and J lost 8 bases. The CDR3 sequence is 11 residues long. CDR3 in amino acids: CASNGQGGYTF. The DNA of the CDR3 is TGTGCCAGCAATGGACAGGGCGGCTACACCTTC. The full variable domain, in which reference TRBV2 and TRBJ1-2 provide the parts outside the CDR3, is EPEVTQTPSHQVTQMGQEVILRCVPISNHLYFYWYRQILGQKVEFLVSFYNNEISEKSEIFDDQFSVERPDGSNFTLKIRSTKLEDSAMYFCASNGQGGYTFGSGTRLTVV.

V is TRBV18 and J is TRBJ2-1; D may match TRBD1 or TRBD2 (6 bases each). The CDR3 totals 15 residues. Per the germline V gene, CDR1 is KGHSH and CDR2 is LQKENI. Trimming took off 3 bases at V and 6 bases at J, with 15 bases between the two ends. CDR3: CASSPRRGWGNEQFF. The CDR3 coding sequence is TGTGCCAGCTCACCCCGGAGGGGGTGGGGCAATGAGCAGTTCTTC.